The subject of this entry is one T cell receptor beta chain. Germline values: CDR1 MGHRA, CDR2 YSYEKL. Trimming took 2 bases from V and 3 from J; bases not matched to a gene: 9. The CDR3 runs to 17 residues. Samples underwent the assay at deep level. Original analysis: There were no quality scores in the junction-only immunoSEQ sequences, so filtering differed. Clones were read by immunoSEQ multiplex PCR, and TCRdb kept only the in-frame ones, dropping some. The V and J calls and clone size come from that table; D and trimming were worked out from the DNA. The sample includes some 2 million clones, just under 95% seen only once; the top ten take 1% to 1.3%. The sample comes from a study of shared clonotypes between healthy human individuals. Study overall: CD8 memory received one plate per donor, CD8 naive two, CD4 memory three and CD4 naive three.

Selected positively for CCR7 and CD45RO-negative, naive CD8 cells excluded terminally differentiated effector memory CD45RA+ cells. Sample: naive CD8+ T cells sorted from blood. The chain employs TRBV4-1 and TRBJ2-1; 8 bases are a match to TRBD1. The clonotype comes from a man aged 18 to 30 in good health. This chain's CDR3 is CASSQPPGQEIYNEQFF. The CDR3 coding sequence is TGCGCCAGCAGCCAACCACCGGGACAGGAGATCTACAATGAGCAGTTCTTC.